One and the same sample provided the 6 T cell receptor beta chains below, sequenced in a study of read filtering for tumor transcriptome and immune sequencing. Molecular barcoded adaptors covering alpha/delta and beta/gamma chains were used on 400 to 450 ng RNA. TCRdb reprocessed the reads via MiXCR and lists one record per CDR3 protein. The sample includes around 130,000 distinct CDR3 sequences, 10% to 15% of them seen just once. Material for sequencing was a population of CD138-negative cells sorted from bone marrow. The receptors here all came from a donor aged 40 or older with multiple myeloma.

This clonotype was picked up one time. This sequence may be a read error, since a much larger clone differs from it by one base. The rearrangement links TRBV6-6 to TRBJ2-7, with TRBD1 as a possible D gene (5 bases). The CDR3 is made up of 11 amino acids. Trimming cost V 2 bases and J 6 bases, with 5 bases left between them. Germline V lookup: CDR1 MNHNY, CDR2 SVGAGI (reference sequence). The CDR3 bases are TGTGCCAGCAGTTACGGGGCCGAGCAGTACTTC. Protein sequence: CASSYGAEQYF.

This clonotype was recorded at least ten times. This chain uses TRBV29-1 with TRBJ2-1; D is possibly TRBD2 (5 bases). The germline V gene has CDR1 SQVTM and CDR2 ANQGSEA. V dropped 7 bases and J dropped 6 bases, with 19 bases sitting between them. CDR3 length equals 14 residues. The CDR3 bases are TGCAGCGCCTTGGACGCGCGGCGGGTCAATGAGCAGTTCTTC. Protein product: CSALDARRVNEQFF.

This clonotype was found many times. The rearrangement joins TRBV28 to TRBJ2-1; D possibly corresponds to TRBD2 (6 bases). Germline V gene sequence: CDR1 MDHEN, CDR2 SYDVKM. The CDR3 is 15 residues long. The ends were cut back, 6 bases at V and 8 bases at J, with 20 bases in the middle. CDR3 residues: CASRPLPGALYEQFF. The CDR3 region has the DNA TGTGCCAGCAGGCCTCTACCGGGAGCTCTCTATGAGCAGTTCTTC.

This clonotype was seen many times. This chain joins TRBV5-1 and TRBJ2-1; possible D gene TRBD2, 5 bases. Germline V lookup: CDR1 SGHRS, CDR2 YFSETQ. This CDR3 contains 16 residues. Trimming took off 1 base at V and 3 bases at J, with 14 bases between the two ends. The CDR3 region is CASSLTPPADYNEQFF. The CDR3 bases are TGCGCCAGCAGCTTGACCCCCCCAGCGGACTACAATGAGCAGTTCTTC. The variable domain in full, completed from reference TRBV5-1 and TRBJ2-1, reads KAGVTQTPRYLIKTRGQQVTLSCSPISGHRSVSWYQQTPGQGLQFLFEYFSETQRNKGNFPGRFSGRQFSNSRSEMNVSTLELGDSALYLCASSLTPPADYNEQFFGPGTRLTVL.

This clonotype has at least ten counts. The chain recombines TRBV10-2 with TRBJ2-1, with 7 bases fitting TRBD1. The CDR3 contains 15 residues. Looked up from germline, CDR1 is WSHSY and CDR2 is SAAADI. V was pared by 3 bases and J by 0 bases, with 2 bases of the junction left unmatched. CDR3 residues: CASSDDRDSYNEQFF. As DNA, the CDR3 is TGCGCCAGCAGTGATGACAGGGACTCCTACAATGAGCAGTTCTTC.

The chain links TRBV2 to TRBJ2-5; D is perhaps TRBD1 (5 bases). This CDR3 is 14 amino acids long. CDR1 is SNHLY, CDR2 FYNNEI, per germline. With 3 bases removed from V and 6 bases from J, the gap between germline ends came to 14 bases. The CDR3 DNA reads TGTGCCAGCAGTGACGGACACCGCGTGCAGACCCAGTACTTC. It yields the protein CASSDGHRVQTQYF.